The 24 T cell receptor beta chains below were found in one sample sequenced in a study of control samples from healthy donors and cancer patients. Profiling relied on immunoSEQ multiplex PCR, and the TCRdb table lists in-frame clones only, not all of them. Of under 100,000 clones listed, 70% to 90% are singletons. Material for sequencing was PBMCs. The source is a woman in her 50s with colorectal cancer.

The chain joins TRBV5-1 to TRBJ2-7, with 7 positions matching TRBD1. The CDR3 runs to 15 residues. V dropped 5 bases and J dropped 0; count of bases not matched to a gene: 8. Germline V gene data show CDR1 as SGHRS and CDR2 as YFSETQ. CDR3 sequence reads: CASRASGTASYEQYV. CDR3 bases: TGCGCCAGCAGGGCTTCCGGGACAGCCTCCTACGAGCAGTACGTC.

The gene calls are TRBV6-6 and TRBJ1-1, with 8 positions matching TRBD1. Germline V lookup: CDR1 MNHNY, CDR2 SVGAGI (reference sequence). This CDR3 contains 15 residues. Trimming took 5 bases from V and 5 from J; bases not matched to a gene: 10. The CDR3 DNA reads TGTGCCAGCAGTGACAGGGCAGGGGGCGATACTGAAGCTTTCTTT. Amino acids: CASSDRAGGDTEAFF.

The rearrangement joins TRBV12-3 or TRBV12-4 to TRBJ1-5, with 10 positions matching TRBD1. The junction had 2 bases not matched to a gene; V was cut back by 5 bases and J by 7 bases. The CDR3 contains 13 residues. The CDR3 protein is CASSGQGGQPQHF. Written as DNA, the CDR3 is TGTGCCAGCAGTGGACAGGGGGGCCAGCCCCAGCATTTT.

This chain uses TRBV4-3 with TRBJ1-3; D uncertain. Trimming removed 0 bases from V and 5 bases from J, with 5 bases in between. Per the germline V gene, CDR1 is LGHNA and CDR2 is YSLEER. CDR3 length equals 13 residues. This chain's CDR3 is CASSQESRNTIYF. Here the CDR3 DNA reads TGCGCCAGCAGCCAAGAATCTAGAAACACCATATATTTT.

The chain couples TRBV30 to TRBJ1-2; the match to TRBD1 covers 9 bases. This CDR3 region has 14 residues. Germline loops: CDR1 GTSNPN, CDR2 SVGIG (reference sequence). The ends lost 4 bases at V and 4 bases at J; junction bases unmatched: 7. The CDR3 loop is CAWTEQGAGYGYTF. The CDR3 DNA reads TGTGCCTGGACCGAACAGGGGGCTGGCTATGGCTACACCTTC.

The chain employs TRBV6-2 or TRBV6-3 and TRBJ2-1; possibly TRBD2 for D (5 bases). Germline loops: CDR1 MNHEY, CDR2 SVGEGT. The CDR3 covers 12 residues. The V end was cut by 2 bases, the J end by 14 bases, with 13 bases between. Here the CDR3 DNA reads TGTGCCAGCAGTTACCCCCAACGGGAAAAGTTCTTC. Residues: CASSYPQREKFF.

In its sample, this clone was seen once. The chain has TRBV5-8 and TRBJ2-3, with 9 bases identical to TRBD1. After removal of 0 bases from V and 5 bases from J, the junction contained 7 bases not matched to a gene. The CDR3 consists of 16 residues. From germline, CDR1 is SGHTS and CDR2 YDEGEE. CDR3 DNA: TGTGCCAGCAGCTTGGCCAGGGGGACAGGGCGAGATACGCAGTATTTT. Translation: CASSLARGTGRDTQYF.

As to this clone: The sample has other DNA sequences that encode this CDR3 too. V is TRBV28 and J is TRBJ1-1, with TRBD1 matching 12 bases. V lost 3 bases and J lost 8; bases outside the gene matches: 10. This CDR3 comprises 16 residues. Germline CDR1 MDHEN, CDR2 SYDVKM. The CDR3 region is CASSFVGTGGRTEAFF. CDR3 sequence (DNA): TGTGCCAGCAGTTTCGTTGGGACAGGGGGCCGAACCGAAGCTTTCTTT. Together with reference TRBV28 and TRBJ1-1, the CDR3 gives the full variable domain: DVKVTQSSRYLVKRTGEKVFLECVQDMDHENMFWYRQDPGLGLRLIYFSYDVKMKEKGDIPEGYSVSREKKERFSLILESASTNQTSMYLCASSFVGTGGRTEAFFGQGTRLTVV.

The genes are TRBV10-3 and TRBJ2-5; a weak D match, TRBD2 (6 bases). The CDR3 is made up of 13 amino acids. Germline V gene data show CDR1 as ENHRY and CDR2 as SYGVKD. With 6 bases removed from V and 4 bases from J, the gap between germline ends came to 12 bases. The CDR3, as DNA: TGTGCCATCAGGCTAGCGAGGGGAGAGACCCAGTACTTC. It is translated as CAIRLARGETQYF.

Here the CDR3 reads CASDRSSYNEQFF. The CDR3 bases are TGTGCCAGCGACAGGAGCTCCTACAATGAGCAGTTCTTC. The J gene is TRBJ2-1, the V gene TRBV28, with a weak D call TRBD1 (6 bases). CDR3 length: 13 amino acids. CDR1 is MDHEN and CDR2 is SYDVKM in the germline V gene. Between the trimmed V and J ends, which lost 8 bases and 0 bases, there was a span of 8 bases.

This chain joins TRBV7-3 and TRBJ2-3; the D gene is possibly TRBD2 (6 bases). This CDR3 has 15 residues. V lost 8 bases, J lost 0 bases, and 15 bases lay in between. Germline V gene lookup returns CDR1 SGHTA and CDR2 FQGTGA. The CDR3 DNA sequence: TGTGCCAGCGCTATCGCGGGATTTAGCACAGATACGCAGTATTTT. As protein: CASAIAGFSTDTQYF.

The chain is built from TRBV7-2 and TRBJ1-6; D unresolved. The germline CDR1 and CDR2 sequences are SGHTA and FQGNSA. Trimming took off 2 bases at V and 13 bases at J, with 12 bases between the two ends. CDR3 length: 13 residues. This chain's CDR3 is CASSLQVEDPLHF. Written as DNA, the CDR3 is TGTGCCAGCAGCTTACAAGTGGAAGATCCCCTCCACTTT. The complete variable domain, with remaining parts taken from reference TRBV7-2 and TRBJ1-6, reads GAGVSQSPSNKVTEKGKDVELRCDPISGHTALYWYRQSLGQGLEFLIYFQGNSAPDKSGLPSDRFSAERTGGSVSTLTIQRTQQEDSAVYLCASSLQVEDPLHFGNGTRLTVT.

The chain links TRBV10-3 to TRBJ2-1; a possible D gene is TRBD2 (6 bases). The germline V gene has CDR1 ENHRY and CDR2 SYGVKD. V was cut by 4 bases and J by 0 bases, with 16 bases left in between. The CDR3 loop spans 17 amino acids. DNA for the CDR3: TGTGCCATCAGTGGGGTGGGACTCCCGAGCTCCTACAATGAGCAGTTCTTC. This translates into CAISGVGLPSSYNEQFF.

The chain links TRBV6-4 to TRBJ1-4; D is undetermined. Trimming took off 8 bases at V and 3 bases at J, with 16 bases between the two ends. The CDR3 has 15 amino acids. Per the germline V gene, CDR1 is MRHNA and CDR2 is SNTAGT. Here the CDR3 reads CASDLPWMANEKLFF. The CDR3 nucleotides read TGTGCCAGCGACCTTCCCTGGATGGCTAATGAAAAACTGTTTTTT.

The rearrangement links TRBV7-3 to TRBJ2-3, with D tentatively TRBD2 (7 bases). Per the germline V gene, CDR1 is SGHTA and CDR2 is FQGTGA. The CDR3 runs to 15 residues. The V end lost 4 bases, the J end lost 5 bases, and 16 bases lay between the germline ends. The CDR3 is CASSSRGLKGDTQYF. In DNA form, the CDR3 reads TGTGCCAGCAGCTCGCGGGGGCTTAAGGGAGATACGCAGTATTTT.

The V and J genes are TRBV7-2 and TRBJ1-2; TRBD1 agrees at 8 bases. CDR1 and CDR2 (germline): SGHTA, FQGNSA. The CDR3 is made up of 15 amino acids. After removal of 5 bases from V and 5 bases from J, the junction contained 10 bases not matched to a gene. As DNA, the CDR3 is TGTGCCAGCAGCCGTACAGGGGGGATGGGGTATGGCTACACCTTC. The encoded protein is CASSRTGGMGYGYTF.

The chain carries TRBV18 and TRBJ2-7, with TRBD1 matching over 7 bases. The CDR3 has 14 amino acids. CDR1 and CDR2 (germline): KGHSH, LQKENI. V lost 1 base and J lost 5; bases outside the gene matches: 5. CDR3 sequence: CASSPRQGVNEQYV. In nucleotides, the CDR3 is TGTGCCAGCTCACCACGGCAGGGGGTTAACGAGCAGTACGTC.

The rearrangement joins TRBV27 to TRBJ1-2; TRBD1 matches at 10 bases. V was clipped by 5 bases and J by 8 bases; unmatched bases: 11. CDR1 and CDR2 (germline): MNHEY, SMNVEV (reference sequence). This CDR3 spans 15 amino acids. The CDR3 coding sequence is TGTGCCAGCAGTCCCAGACAGGGGGCGTTTGCCGGCTACACCTTC. It codes for CASSPRQGAFAGYTF.

The V and J genes are TRBV29-1 and TRBJ2-3; 8 bases map to TRBD1. The CDR3 contains 13 residues. The germline gives CDR1 SQVTM, CDR2 ANQGSEA. The V and J ends lost 7 bases and 3 bases, in that order; junction bases with no gene match: 6. This CDR3 reads CSAGQGWTDTQYF. CDR3 in DNA: TGCAGCGCCGGACAGGGATGGACAGATACGCAGTATTTT.

The chain carries TRBV19 and TRBJ2-2, with 9 bases aligning to TRBD1. From germline, CDR1 is LNHDA and CDR2 SQIVND (reference sequence). Trimming took 9 bases from V and 4 from J; bases not matched to a gene: 6. The CDR3 has 14 residues. For the CDR3, the DNA is TGTGCCAGCAACAGGGGGCTTGGCACCGGGGAGCTGTTTTTT. Protein product: CASNRGLGTGELFF.

This rearrangement joins TRBV19 to TRBJ2-6, with D hard to call. The CDR3 loop spans 16 amino acids. CDR1 is LNHDA, CDR2 SQIVND, per germline (reference sequence). Deletions cut 7 bases from V and 0 bases from J, with 13 bases between. CDR3 in amino acids: CASKDRPSSGANVLTF. The CDR3 DNA follows: TGTGCCAGTAAGGACCGCCCCTCCTCTGGGGCCAACGTCCTGACTTTC.

DNA of the CDR3: TGTGCCAGCACCGGGGGAAGCAATCAGCCCCAGCATTTT. Translation gives CASTGGSNQPQHF. The chain is built from TRBV6-5 and TRBJ1-5; possible D gene TRBD1, 5 bases. Looked up from germline, CDR1 is MNHEY and CDR2 is SVGAGI. V was shortened by 7 bases and J by 1 base, with 8 bases between the two germline ends. This CDR3 region has 13 residues.

The genes are TRBV12-3 or TRBV12-4 and TRBJ2-1; no clear D gene. The CDR3 is 11 amino acids. V lost 2 bases and J lost 7, with 3 bases in between. For the CDR3, the DNA is TGTGCCAGCAGTTTATTGAATGAGCAGTTCTTC. This gives the protein CASSLLNEQFF.

The chain has TRBV10-3 and TRBJ2-5; D gene uncertain. The CDR3 contains 12 residues. The V end was cut by 3 bases, the J end by 3 bases, with 5 bases between. The germline gives CDR1 ENHRY, CDR2 SYGVKD. CDR3 sequence: CAISDGKETQYF. The CDR3 DNA reads TGTGCCATCAGTGACGGAAAAGAGACCCAGTACTTC.